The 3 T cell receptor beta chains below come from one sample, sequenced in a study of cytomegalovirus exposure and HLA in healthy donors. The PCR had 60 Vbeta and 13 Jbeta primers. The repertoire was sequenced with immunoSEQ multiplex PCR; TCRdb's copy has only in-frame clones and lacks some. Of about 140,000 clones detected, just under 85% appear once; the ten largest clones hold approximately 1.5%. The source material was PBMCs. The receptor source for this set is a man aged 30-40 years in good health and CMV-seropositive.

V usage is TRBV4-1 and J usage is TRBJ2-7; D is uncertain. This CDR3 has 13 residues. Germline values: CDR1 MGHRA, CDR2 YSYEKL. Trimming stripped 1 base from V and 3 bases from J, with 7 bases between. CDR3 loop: CASSQAHGYEQYF. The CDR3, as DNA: TGCGCCAGCAGCCAAGCGCACGGCTACGAGCAGTACTTC.

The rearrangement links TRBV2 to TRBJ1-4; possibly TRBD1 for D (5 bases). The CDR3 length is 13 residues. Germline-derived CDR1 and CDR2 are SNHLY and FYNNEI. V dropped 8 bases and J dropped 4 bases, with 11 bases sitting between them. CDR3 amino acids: CASGADGNEKLFF. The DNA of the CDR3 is TGTGCCAGCGGGGCGGACGGTAATGAAAAACTGTTTTTT.

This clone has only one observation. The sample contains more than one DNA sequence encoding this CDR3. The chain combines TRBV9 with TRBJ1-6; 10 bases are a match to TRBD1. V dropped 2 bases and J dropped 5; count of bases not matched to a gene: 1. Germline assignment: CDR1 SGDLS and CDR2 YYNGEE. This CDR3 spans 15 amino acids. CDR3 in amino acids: CASSVGTGDNSPLHF. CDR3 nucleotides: TGTGCCAGCAGCGTCGGGACAGGGGATAATTCACCCCTCCACTTT. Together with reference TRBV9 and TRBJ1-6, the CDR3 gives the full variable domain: DSGVTQTPKHLITATGQRVTLRCSPRSGDLSVYWYQQSLDQGLQFLIQYYNGEERAKGNILERFSAQQFPDLHSELNLSSLELGDSALYFCASSVGTGDNSPLHFGNGTRLTVT.